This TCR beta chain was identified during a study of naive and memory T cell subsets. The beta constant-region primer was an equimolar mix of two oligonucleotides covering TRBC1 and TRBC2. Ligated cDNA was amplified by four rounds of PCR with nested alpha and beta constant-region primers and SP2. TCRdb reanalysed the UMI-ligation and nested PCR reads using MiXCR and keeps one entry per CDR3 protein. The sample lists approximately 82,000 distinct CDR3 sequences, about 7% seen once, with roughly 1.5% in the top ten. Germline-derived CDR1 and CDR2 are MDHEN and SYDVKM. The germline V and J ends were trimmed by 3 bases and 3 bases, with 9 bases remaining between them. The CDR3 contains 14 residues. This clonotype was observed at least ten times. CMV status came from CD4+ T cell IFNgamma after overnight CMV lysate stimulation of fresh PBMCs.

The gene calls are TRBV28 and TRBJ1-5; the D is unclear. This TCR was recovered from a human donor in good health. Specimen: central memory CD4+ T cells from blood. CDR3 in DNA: TGTGCCAGCAGTTTGTCAGTGCCCAATCAGCCCCAGCATTTT. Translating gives CASSLSVPNQPQHF.